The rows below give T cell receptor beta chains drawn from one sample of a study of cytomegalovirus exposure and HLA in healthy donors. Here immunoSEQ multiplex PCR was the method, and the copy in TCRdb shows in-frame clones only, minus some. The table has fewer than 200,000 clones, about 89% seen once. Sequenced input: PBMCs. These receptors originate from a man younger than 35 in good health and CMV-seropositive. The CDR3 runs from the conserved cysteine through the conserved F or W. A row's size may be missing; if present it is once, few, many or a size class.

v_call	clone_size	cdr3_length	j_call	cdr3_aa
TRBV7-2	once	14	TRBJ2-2	CASSFTANTGELFF
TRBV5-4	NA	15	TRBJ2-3	CASSLGGGNTDTQYF
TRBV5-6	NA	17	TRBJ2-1	CASSSGQGVLLSNEQFF
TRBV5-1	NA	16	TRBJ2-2	CASSAGQGANTGELFF
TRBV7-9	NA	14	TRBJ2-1	CASSNQGPYNEQFF
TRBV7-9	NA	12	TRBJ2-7	CASSADYRRQYF
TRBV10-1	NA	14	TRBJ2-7	CARKSGLAGREQYF
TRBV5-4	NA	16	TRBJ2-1	CASSIPGLVYRNEQFF
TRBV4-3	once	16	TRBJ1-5	CASSQDRGVRNQPQHF
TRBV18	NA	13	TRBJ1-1	CASSSGPNTEAFF
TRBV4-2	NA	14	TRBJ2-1	CASSPAGSYNEQFF
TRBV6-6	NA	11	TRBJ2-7	CATGRGQEQYF
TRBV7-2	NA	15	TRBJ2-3	CASSLSRGLRDTQYF
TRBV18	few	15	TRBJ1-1	CASSPRHTVNTEAFF
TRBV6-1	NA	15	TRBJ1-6	CASSDRLSYNSPLHF
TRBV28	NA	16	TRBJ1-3	CASSSLGDQTGNTIYF
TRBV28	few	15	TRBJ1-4	CASSRVGATNEKLFF
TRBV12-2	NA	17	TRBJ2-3	CASRFTAGTGTTDTQYF
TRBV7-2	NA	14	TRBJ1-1	CASSPHGQGPEAFF
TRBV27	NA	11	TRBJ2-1	CASKVAELQFF
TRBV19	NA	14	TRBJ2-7	CASSIGGAAYEQYF
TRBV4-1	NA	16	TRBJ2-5	CASSQESFAVQETQYF
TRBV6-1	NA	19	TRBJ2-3	CASSETGGLGGGYTDTQYF
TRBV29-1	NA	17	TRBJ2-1	CSVVSGGDSSSYNEQFF
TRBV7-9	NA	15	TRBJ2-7	CASSPETGGPHEQYF
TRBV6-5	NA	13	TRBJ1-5	CASSVGIWKPQHF
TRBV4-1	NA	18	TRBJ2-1	CASSQERGSGGLDNEQFF
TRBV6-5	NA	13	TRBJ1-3	CASSPQGRDTIYF
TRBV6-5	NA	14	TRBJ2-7	CASRNIRVAYEQYF
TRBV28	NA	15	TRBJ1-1	CASRYPSVGNTEAFF
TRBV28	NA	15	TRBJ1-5	CASRTQGAQGQPQHF
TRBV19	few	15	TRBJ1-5	CASIKGQGVYQPQHF
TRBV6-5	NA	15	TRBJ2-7	CASSQPGLTDYEQYF
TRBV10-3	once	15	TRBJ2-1	CAITVGTGSYNEQFF
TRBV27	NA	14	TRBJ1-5	CASRMMTGVQPQHF
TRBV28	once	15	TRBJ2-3	CASRFGLAGVDTQYF
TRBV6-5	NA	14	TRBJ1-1	CASTLQGSGTEAFF
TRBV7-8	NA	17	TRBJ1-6	CASSPQTEFLQGSPLHF
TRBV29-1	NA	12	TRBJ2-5	CSVKVPGETQYF
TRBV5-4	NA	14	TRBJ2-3	CASSAQGAADTQYF
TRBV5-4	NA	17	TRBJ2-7	CASSQGTSGIFSYEQYF
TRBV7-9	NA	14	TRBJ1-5	CASSSGTANQPQHF
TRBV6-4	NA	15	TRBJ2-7	CASSPRDRVSYEQYF
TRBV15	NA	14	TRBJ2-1	CATSRQRSYNEQFF
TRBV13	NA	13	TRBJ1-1	CASSSGGNTEAFF
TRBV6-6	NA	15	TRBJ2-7	CASSYMDTAGDEQYF
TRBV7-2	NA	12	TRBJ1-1	CASSYRDTEAFF
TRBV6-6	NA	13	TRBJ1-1	CASSGTGWTEAFF
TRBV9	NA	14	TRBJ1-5	CASSVAGSNQPQHF
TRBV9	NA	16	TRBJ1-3	CASSVEGGASGNTIYF
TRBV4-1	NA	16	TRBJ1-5	CASSQGEAGGEQPQHF
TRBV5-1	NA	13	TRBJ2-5	CASSVRERETQYF
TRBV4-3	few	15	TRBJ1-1	CASSRGDLLNTEAFF
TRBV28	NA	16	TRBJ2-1	CASSSVYSGAYNEQFF
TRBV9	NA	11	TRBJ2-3	CASSGTQGWYF